The rows below give T cell receptor beta chains drawn from one sample of a study of blood T cell repertoires in COVID-19. Sequencing was performed with immunoSEQ multiplex PCR; in TCRdb, only in-frame clones are kept and a portion is missing. The top ten clones hold over 12% of a sample with approximately 160,000 clones, roughly 80% of them seen once. The sequenced sample consisted of peripheral blood. These receptors were obtained from a man aged 18 to 30 with active or convalescent COVID-19. Both conserved end residues are part of each CDR3.

J gene: TRBJ1-5
V gene: TRBV6-5
CDR3 protein: CASAQTGGNQPQHF

J gene: TRBJ2-1
V gene: TRBV6-2/TRBV6-3
CDR3 protein: CASSLSGSQFF

J gene: TRBJ2-2
V gene: TRBV6-1
CDR3 protein: CASSEKVAGTKNTGELFF

J gene: TRBJ1-2
V gene: TRBV9
CDR3 protein: CASSVSGTGLVGGYTF

J gene: TRBJ1-1
V gene: TRBV2
CDR3 protein: CASSGQGVNTEAFF

J gene: TRBJ1-4
V gene: TRBV30
CDR3 protein: CAWSVLREPNEKLFF

J gene: TRBJ2-3
V gene: TRBV19
CDR3 protein: CASRRSPGGVTDTQYF

J gene: TRBJ2-7
V gene: TRBV5-1
CDR3 protein: CASSLGDRDAYEQYF

J gene: TRBJ1-4
V gene: TRBV19
CDR3 protein: CASSIWGENEKLFF

J gene: TRBJ2-1
V gene: TRBV2
CDR3 protein: CASTPSGTDYNEQFF

J gene: TRBJ2-1
V gene: TRBV29-1
CDR3 protein: CSVERGGSGQFF

J gene: TRBJ2-5
V gene: TRBV30
CDR3 protein: CAWSWTSGMRETQYF

J gene: TRBJ2-1
V gene: TRBV27
CDR3 protein: CASSLLGTSGSNEQFF

J gene: TRBJ1-2
V gene: TRBV9
CDR3 protein: CASSFGLDYGYTF

J gene: TRBJ1-4
V gene: TRBV28
CDR3 protein: CASSYGGGTNEKLFF

J gene: TRBJ2-5
V gene: TRBV6-2/TRBV6-3
CDR3 protein: CASSLAGRRETQYF

J gene: TRBJ2-5
V gene: TRBV7-9
CDR3 protein: CASRKDRGRRGRETQYF

J gene: TRBJ1-2
V gene: TRBV27
CDR3 protein: CASSLSPTGGYGYTF

J gene: TRBJ1-4
V gene: TRBV27
CDR3 protein: CASSPRGTPATNEKLFF

J gene: TRBJ2-7
V gene: TRBV7-6
CDR3 protein: CASSLGLGGYEQYF

J gene: TRBJ1-1
V gene: TRBV16
CDR3 protein: CASSPPGLAFF

J gene: TRBJ1-4
V gene: TRBV4-1
CDR3 protein: CASSQNRGGGEKLFF

J gene: TRBJ2-1
V gene: TRBV5-4
CDR3 protein: CASSLGGGSHNEQFF